This entry features one TCR beta chain sequence. Antigen: not known. TCRdb called the 5' RACE reads again in MiXCR, with one record for every CDR3 protein. The profile shows about 350,000 distinct CDR3 sequences, 25% to 30% of them singletons. The data originate from a study of T-cell memory formation after mild COVID-19. The CDR3 runs to 17 residues. CDR1 is LGHNA, CDR2 YSLEER, per germline. The ends lost 2 bases at V and 5 bases at J; junction bases unmatched: 10. General study points: There was a balanced CD4/CD8 profile in clones contracting day 15 to 85, and later expanders leaned CD4+.

The source is an adult woman who had mild COVID-19 (a few samples of this study predate the infection). Cell type and time point are not known. This chain uses TRBV4-3 with TRBJ2-2; 8 bases align to TRBD2. Specimen: PBMCs or a T cell subset sorted from them (not recorded which). CDR3 bases: TGCGCCAGCAGCCAATTACGCTCGGGAGGGCCTACCGGGGAGCTGTTTTTT. This encodes CASSQLRSGGPTGELFF.